This TCR beta chain was recovered during a study of cytomegalovirus exposure and HLA in healthy donors. Study conclusions and caveats: In a later analysis, approximately 18,000 TCR beta sequences were associated with HLA alleles at 0.05 false discovery rate.

With respect to this clone: Its cognate antigen is unknown.

Per germline, CDR1 PRHDT and CDR2 FYEKMQ (reference sequence). CDR3 length: 17 residues. The V gene end was trimmed by 5 bases and the J gene end by 2 bases; junction bases not matched to a gene: 11. The PCR employed 60 Vbeta primers together with 13 Jbeta primers. The assay was immunoSEQ multiplex PCR, and TCRdb's table has in-frame clones only and misses some. The table has 100,000 to 150,000 clones, 75% to 85% seen once. The TCR was taken from a man in his thirties or forties in good health and CMV-seropositive. The genes are TRBV13 and TRBJ1-3; 8 positions match TRBD1. The material sequenced was PBMCs. The CDR3 nucleotides read TGTGCCAGCAGCCCCTGGGAGGACAGGGTAGCTGGAAACACCATATATTTT. Protein product: CASSPWEDRVAGNTIYF.